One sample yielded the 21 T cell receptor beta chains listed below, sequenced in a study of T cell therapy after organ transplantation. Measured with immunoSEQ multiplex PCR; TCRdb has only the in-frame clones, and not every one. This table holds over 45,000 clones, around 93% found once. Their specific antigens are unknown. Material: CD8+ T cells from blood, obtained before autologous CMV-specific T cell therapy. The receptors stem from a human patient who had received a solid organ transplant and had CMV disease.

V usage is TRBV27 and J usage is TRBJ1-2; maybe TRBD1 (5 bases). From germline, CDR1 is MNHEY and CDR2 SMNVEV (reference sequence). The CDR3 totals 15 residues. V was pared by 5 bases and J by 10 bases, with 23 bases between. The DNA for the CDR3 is TGTGCCAGCAGTGGGGGACCTCTGGCGATTGCTGACTACACCTTC. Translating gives CASSGGPLAIADYTF.

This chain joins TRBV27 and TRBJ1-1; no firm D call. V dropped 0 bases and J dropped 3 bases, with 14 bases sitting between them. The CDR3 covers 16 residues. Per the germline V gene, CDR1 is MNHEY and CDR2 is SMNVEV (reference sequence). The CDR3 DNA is TGTGCCAGCAGTTTATCCCCAGGAACCCCGCACACTGAAGCTTTCTTT. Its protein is CASSLSPGTPHTEAFF.

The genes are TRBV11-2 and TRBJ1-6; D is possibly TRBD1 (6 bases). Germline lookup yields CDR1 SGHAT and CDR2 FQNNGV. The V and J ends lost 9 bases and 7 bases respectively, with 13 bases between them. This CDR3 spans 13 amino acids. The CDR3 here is CARDPGHNSPLHF. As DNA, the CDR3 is TGTGCCAGAGACCCGGGACACAATTCACCCCTCCACTTT.

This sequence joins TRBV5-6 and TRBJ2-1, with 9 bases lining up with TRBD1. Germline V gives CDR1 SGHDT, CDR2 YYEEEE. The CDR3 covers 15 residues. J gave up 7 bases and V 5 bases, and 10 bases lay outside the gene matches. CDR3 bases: TGTGCCAGCAGTCGGGACAGGGTAGTAGGGAATGAGCAGTTCTTC. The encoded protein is CASSRDRVVGNEQFF.

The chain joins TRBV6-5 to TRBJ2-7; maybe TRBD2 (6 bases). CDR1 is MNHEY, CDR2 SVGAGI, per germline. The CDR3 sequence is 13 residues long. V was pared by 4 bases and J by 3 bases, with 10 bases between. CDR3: CASSCGVLYEQYF. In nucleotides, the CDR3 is TGTGCCAGCAGTTGCGGGGTCCTCTACGAGCAGTACTTC.

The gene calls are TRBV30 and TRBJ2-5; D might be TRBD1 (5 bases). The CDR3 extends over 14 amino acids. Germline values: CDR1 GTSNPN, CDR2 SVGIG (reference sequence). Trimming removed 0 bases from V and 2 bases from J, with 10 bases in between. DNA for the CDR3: TGTGCCTGGAGTGTAGGGGCCGGTCAAGAGACCCAGTACTTC. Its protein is CAWSVGAGQETQYF.

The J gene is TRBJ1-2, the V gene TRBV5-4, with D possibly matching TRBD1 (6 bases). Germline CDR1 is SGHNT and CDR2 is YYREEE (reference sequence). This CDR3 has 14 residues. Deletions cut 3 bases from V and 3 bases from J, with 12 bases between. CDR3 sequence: CASSWPGGDYGYTF. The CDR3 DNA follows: TGTGCCAGCAGCTGGCCGGGGGGCGACTATGGCTACACCTTC.

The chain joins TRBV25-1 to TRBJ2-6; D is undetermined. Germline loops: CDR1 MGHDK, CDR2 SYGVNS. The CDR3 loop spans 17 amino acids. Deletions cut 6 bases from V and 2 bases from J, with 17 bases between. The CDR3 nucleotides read TGTGCCAGCAGCCTAGGTCCGGGCTCCCCTGGGGCCAACGTCCTGACTTTC. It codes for CASSLGPGSPGANVLTF.

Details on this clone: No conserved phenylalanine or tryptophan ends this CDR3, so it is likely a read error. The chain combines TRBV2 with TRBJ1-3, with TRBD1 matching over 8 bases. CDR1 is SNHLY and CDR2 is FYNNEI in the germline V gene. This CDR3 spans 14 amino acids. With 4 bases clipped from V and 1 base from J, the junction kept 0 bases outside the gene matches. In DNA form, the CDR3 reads TGTGCCAGCAGTGGGACAGGGTCTGGAAACACCATATATCTT. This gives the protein CASSGTGSGNTIYL.

CDR3 nucleotide sequence: TGTGCCAGCAGCTCTGGACAGGGGACAGATACGCAGTATTTT. The encoded protein is CASSSGQGTDTQYF. V usage is TRBV5-4 and J usage is TRBJ2-3, with TRBD1 matching over 9 bases. The trim removed 3 bases at V and 3 bases at J, leaving 2 bases unmatched. Germline loops: CDR1 SGHNT, CDR2 YYREEE (reference sequence). The CDR3 has 14 residues.

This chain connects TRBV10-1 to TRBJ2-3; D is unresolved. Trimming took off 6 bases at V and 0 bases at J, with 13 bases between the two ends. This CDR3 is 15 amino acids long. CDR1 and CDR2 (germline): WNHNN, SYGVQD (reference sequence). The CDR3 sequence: CASSAGSPSTDTQYF. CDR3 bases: TGCGCCAGCAGCGCCGGGTCCCCTAGCACAGATACGCAGTATTTT.

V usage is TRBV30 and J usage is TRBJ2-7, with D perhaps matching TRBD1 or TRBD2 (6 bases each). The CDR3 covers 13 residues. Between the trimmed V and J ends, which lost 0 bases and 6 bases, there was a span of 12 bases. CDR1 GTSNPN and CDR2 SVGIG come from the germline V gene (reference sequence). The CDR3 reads CAWSVARGGEQYF. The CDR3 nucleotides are TGTGCCTGGAGTGTAGCCAGGGGAGGCGAGCAGTACTTC.

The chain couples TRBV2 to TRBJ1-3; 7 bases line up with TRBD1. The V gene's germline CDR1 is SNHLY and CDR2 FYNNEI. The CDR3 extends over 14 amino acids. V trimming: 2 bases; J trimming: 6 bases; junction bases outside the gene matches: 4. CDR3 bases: TGTGCCAGCAGTGAATGGCAGGGGGTAAACACCATATATTTT. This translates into CASSEWQGVNTIYF. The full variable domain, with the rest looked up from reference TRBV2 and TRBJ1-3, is EPEVTQTPSHQVTQMGQEVILRCVPISNHLYFYWYRQILGQKVEFLVSFYNNEISEKSEIFDDQFSVERPDGSNFTLKIRSTKLEDSAMYFCASSEWQGVNTIYFGEGSWLTVV.

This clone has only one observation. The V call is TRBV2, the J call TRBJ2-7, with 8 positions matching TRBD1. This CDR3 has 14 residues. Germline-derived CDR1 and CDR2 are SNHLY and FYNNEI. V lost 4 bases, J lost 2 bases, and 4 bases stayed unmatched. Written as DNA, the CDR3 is TGTGCCAGCAGTGGGGCAGGGGGCCCCTACGAGCAGTACTTC. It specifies CASSGAGGPYEQYF. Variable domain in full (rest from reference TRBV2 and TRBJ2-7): EPEVTQTPSHQVTQMGQEVILRCVPISNHLYFYWYRQILGQKVEFLVSFYNNEISEKSEIFDDQFSVERPDGSNFTLKIRSTKLEDSAMYFCASSGAGGPYEQYFGPGTRLTVT.

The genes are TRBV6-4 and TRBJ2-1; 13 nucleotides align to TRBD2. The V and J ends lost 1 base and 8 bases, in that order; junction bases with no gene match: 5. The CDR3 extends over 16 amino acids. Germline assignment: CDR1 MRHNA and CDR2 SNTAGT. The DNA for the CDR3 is TGTGCCAGCAGTGACTGGACTAGCGGGAGTTTGGATGAGCAGTTCTTC. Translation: CASSDWTSGSLDEQFF.

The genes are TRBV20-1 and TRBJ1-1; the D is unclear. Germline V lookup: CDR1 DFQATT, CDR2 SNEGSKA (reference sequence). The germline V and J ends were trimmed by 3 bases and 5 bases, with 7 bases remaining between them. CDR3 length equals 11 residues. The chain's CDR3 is CSASLVTEAFF. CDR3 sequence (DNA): TGCAGTGCTAGCCTTGTAACTGAAGCTTTCTTT.

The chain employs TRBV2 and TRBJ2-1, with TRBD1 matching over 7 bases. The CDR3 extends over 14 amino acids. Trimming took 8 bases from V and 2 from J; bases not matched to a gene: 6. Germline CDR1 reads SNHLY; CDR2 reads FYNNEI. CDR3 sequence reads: CASQQGPTYNEQFF. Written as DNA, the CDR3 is TGTGCCAGCCAACAGGGGCCTACCTACAATGAGCAGTTCTTC. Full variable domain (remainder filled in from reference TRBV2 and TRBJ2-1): EPEVTQTPSHQVTQMGQEVILRCVPISNHLYFYWYRQILGQKVEFLVSFYNNEISEKSEIFDDQFSVERPDGSNFTLKIRSTKLEDSAMYFCASQQGPTYNEQFFGPGTRLTVL.

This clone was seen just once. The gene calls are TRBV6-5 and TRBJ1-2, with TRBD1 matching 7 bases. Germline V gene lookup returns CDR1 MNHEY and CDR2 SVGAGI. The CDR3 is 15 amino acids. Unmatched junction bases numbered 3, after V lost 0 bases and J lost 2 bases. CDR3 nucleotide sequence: TGTGCCAGCAGTTACTCGACACAGGGGAACTATGGCTACACCTTC. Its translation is CASSYSTQGNYGYTF.

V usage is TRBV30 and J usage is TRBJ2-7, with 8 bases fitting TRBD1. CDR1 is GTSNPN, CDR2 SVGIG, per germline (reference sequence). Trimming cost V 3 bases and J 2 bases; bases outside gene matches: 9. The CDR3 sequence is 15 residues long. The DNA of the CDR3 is TGTGCCTGGAGCGTACAGGGGGACCCCCCCTACGAGCAGTACTTC. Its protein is CAWSVQGDPPYEQYF.

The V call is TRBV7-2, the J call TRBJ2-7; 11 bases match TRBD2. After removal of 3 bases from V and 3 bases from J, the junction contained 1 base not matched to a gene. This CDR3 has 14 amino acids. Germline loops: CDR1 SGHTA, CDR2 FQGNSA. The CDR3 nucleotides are TGTGCCAGCAGCTTGACTAGCGGGGTCTACGAGCAGTACTTC. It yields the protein CASSLTSGVYEQYF.

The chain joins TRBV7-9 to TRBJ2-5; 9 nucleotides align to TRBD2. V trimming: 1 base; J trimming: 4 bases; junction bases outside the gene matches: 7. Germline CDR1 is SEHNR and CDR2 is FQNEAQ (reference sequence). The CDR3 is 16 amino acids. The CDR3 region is CASSLEAGGPVETQYF. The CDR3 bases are TGTGCCAGCAGCTTAGAGGCGGGGGGGCCGGTAGAGACCCAGTACTTC.